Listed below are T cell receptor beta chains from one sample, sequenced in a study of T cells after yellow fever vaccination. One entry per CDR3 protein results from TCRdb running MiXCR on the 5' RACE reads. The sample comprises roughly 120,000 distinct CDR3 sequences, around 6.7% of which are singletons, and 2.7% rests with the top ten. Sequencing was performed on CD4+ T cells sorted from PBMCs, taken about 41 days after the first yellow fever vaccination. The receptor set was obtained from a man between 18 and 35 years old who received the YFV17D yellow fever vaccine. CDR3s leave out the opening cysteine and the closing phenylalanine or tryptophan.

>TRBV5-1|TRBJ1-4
ASSPTATGLREKLF
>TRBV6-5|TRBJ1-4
ASSSGQGGEKLF
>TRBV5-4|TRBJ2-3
ASSTGLFTDTQY
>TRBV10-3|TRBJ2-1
AISSGGRDEQF
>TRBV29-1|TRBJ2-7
SVVFGTGGYYEQY
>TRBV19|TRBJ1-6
ASSIWGSSYNSPLH
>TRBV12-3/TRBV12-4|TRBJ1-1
ASNRQPVTEAF
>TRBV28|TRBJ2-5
ASRGQETQY
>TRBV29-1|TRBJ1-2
SVEDLITDGYGYT
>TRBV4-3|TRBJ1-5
ASSQGWHQPQH
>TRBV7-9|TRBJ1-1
ASSPSYTEGSTEAF
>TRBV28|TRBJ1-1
ASMNSPEAF
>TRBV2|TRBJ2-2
ASSGRGGPGTGELF
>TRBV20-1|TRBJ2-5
SARLRDFQETQY
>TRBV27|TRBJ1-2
ASSSNQDYYGYT
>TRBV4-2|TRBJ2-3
ASSQYNVRH
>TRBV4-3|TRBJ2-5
ASSQEALGTQY
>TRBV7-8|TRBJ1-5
ASSPTGGAWQPQH
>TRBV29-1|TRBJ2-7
SVTNTASYEQY
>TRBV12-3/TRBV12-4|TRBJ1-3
ASSKGQGAGNTIY
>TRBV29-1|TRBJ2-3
SVAGTSGGRLTDTQY
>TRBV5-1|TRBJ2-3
ASSLGQGSTDTQY
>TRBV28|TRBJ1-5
ASSLGGFVQPQH
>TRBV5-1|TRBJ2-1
ASSLLWVDEGSEQF
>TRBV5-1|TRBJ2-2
ASSLVPGAGELF
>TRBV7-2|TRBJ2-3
ASSLYSSDTQY
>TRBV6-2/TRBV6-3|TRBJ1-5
ASTSRDRLTYSNQPQH
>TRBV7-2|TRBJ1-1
ASSPGWNTEAF
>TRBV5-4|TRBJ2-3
ASRPPTSGGAADTQY
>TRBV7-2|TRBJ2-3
ASSQSGVDTQY
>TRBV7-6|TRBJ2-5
ASSVQPGQRREETQY
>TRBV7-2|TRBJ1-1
ASSFEYRASEAF
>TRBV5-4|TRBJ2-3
ASSLVGGGADTQY
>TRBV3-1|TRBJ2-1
ASNSGGAGEQF
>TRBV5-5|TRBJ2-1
ASTYRTQYNEQF
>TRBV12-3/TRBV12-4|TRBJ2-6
ASSNGAQAGANVLT
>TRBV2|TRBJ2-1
ASSLAGGPDEQF
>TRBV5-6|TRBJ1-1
AIRRWGNTEAF
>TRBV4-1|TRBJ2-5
ASSQGRGIVVGETQY
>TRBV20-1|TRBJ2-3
SASPPSYRGTDTQY
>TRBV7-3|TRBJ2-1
ASSLYSGSGVSLYNEQF
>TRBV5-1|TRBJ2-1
ASSPGLAGGAINEQF
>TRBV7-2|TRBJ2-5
ASSLRDTTIETQY
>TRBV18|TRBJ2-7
ASSPGTSGGQLEEQY
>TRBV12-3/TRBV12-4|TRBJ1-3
ASSWGALGNTIY
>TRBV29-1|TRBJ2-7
SVESGEQY
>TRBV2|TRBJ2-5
ASSTGLAAYQETQY
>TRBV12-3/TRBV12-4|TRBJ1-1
ASISRPAGETEAF
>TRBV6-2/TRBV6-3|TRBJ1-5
ASSYSSLVGDRNQPQH
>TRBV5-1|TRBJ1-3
ASNGAANTIY
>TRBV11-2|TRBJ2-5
ASSLEGTSGGEQTQY
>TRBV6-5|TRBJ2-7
ASSYSELGGTYEQY
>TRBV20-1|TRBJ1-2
SAASPGVWFGYT
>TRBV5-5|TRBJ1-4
ASSLRYLGEKLF